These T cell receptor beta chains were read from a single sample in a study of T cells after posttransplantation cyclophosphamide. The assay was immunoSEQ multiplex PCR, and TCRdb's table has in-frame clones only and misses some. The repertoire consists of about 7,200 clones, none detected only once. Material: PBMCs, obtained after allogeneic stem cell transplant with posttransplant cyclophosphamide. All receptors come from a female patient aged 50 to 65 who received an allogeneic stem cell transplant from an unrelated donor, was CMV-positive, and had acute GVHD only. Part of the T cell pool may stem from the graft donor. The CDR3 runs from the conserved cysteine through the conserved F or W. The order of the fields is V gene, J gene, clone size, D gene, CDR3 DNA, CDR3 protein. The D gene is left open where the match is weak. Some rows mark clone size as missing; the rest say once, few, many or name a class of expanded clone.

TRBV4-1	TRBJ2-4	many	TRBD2	TGCGCCAGCAGCCGACTATCCCCGACTAGCGGGTTAGCCAAAAACATTCAGTACTTC	CASSRLSPTSGLAKNIQYF
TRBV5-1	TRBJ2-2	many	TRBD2	TGCGCCAGCAGGTCGAGCGGGAGCACCGGGGAGCTGTTTTTT	CASRSSGSTGELFF
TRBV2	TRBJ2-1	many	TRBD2	TGTGCCAGCAGTGAAGCTAGCGGGAGAAGGGTCCGAAATGAGCAGTTCTTC	CASSEASGRRVRNEQFF
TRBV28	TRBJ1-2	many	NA	TGTGCCAGCAGTATACAGGATAACTATGGCTACACCTTC	CASSIQDNYGYTF
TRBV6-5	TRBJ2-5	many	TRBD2	TGTGCCAGCAGTTACAGGCGGGAGGGCCGGGTTAAGACCCAGTACTTC	CASSYRREGRVKTQYF
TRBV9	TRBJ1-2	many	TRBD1	TGTGCCAGCAGCGAGGGACAGCGGTACGGCTACACCTTC	CASSEGQRYGYTF
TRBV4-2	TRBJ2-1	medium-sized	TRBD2	TGTGCCAGCAGCCAAGGGACTAGCTCCTACAATGAGCAGTTCTTC	CASSQGTSSYNEQFF
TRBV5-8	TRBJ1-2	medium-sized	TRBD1	TGTGCCAGCAGCTTGGGCCAGGGGGCCAACTATGGCTACACCTTC	CASSLGQGANYGYTF
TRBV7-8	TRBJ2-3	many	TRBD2	TGTGCCAGCCGGTGGACGGGACTAGGAAACACAGATACGCAGTATTTT	CASRWTGLGNTDTQYF
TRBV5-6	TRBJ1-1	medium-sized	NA	TGTGCCAGCAGCTTTTCAGGGGATAATGAAGCTTTCTTT	CASSFSGDNEAFF
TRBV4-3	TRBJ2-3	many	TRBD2	TGCGCCAGCAGCCAAGACCGCGTAGCGGGAGGGAACACAGATACGCAGTATTTT	CASSQDRVAGGNTDTQYF
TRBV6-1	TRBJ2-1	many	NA	TGTGCCAGCAGGGACAGTCCGAGCTCCTACAATGAGCAGTTCTTC	CASRDSPSSYNEQFF
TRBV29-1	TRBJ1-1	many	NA	TGCAGCGTTACGGGGAACACTGAAGCTTTCTTT	CSVTGNTEAFF
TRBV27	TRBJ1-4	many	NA	TGTGCCAGCAGTTTATTTCTCCCGGGGGGGATTGAAAAACTGTTTTTT	CASSLFLPGGIEKLFF
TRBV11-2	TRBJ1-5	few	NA	TGTGCCAGCAGCCAAGGAGGAAGGCAGCCCCAGCATTTT	CASSQGGRQPQHF
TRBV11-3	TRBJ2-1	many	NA	TGTGCCAGCAGCTTGAACTCCAATGAGCAGTTCTTC	CASSLNSNEQFF
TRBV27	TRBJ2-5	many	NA	TGTGCCAGCAGTTCTAGCGATACAGACCAAGAGACCCAGTACTTC	CASSSSDTDQETQYF
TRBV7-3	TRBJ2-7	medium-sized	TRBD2	TGTGCCAGCAGCTTAGGACTAGGCGGCGAGCAGTACTTC	CASSLGLGGEQYF
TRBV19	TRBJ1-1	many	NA	TGTGCCAGTATGCGCAGGGGAGACAACACTGAAGCTTTCTTT	CASMRRGDNTEAFF
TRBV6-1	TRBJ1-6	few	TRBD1	TGTGCCAGCAGGGGACAGCCTAATTCACCCCTCCACTTT	CASRGQPNSPLHF
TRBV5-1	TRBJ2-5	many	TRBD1	TGCGCCAGCAGCTCTCCGGGACAGGGAATAAGGGGGGAGACCCAGTACTTC	CASSSPGQGIRGETQYF
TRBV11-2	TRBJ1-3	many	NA	TGTGCCAGCAGCCTAACCCTACAGGGAACCATATATTTT	CASSLTLQGTIYF
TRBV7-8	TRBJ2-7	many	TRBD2	TGTGCCAGCAGCTTAGCCGGGACTAGCGGGAGTTCAGGGTTATACGAGCAGTACTTC	CASSLAGTSGSSGLYEQYF
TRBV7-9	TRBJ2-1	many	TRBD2	TGTGCCAGCAGCTTACTAGCGGGACCGTTCTTC	CASSLLAGPFF
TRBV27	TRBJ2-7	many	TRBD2	TGTGCCAGCAGCCGACTAGCGGGAACCTACGAGCAGTACTTC	CASSRLAGTYEQYF
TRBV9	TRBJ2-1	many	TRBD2	TGTGCCAGCTCGGGAGGGGGAAGCCGACACTACAATGAGCAGTTCTTC	CASSGGGSRHYNEQFF
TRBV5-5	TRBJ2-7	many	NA	TGTGCCAGCAGCTTAGGCGGGGTCGCCTACGAGCAGTACTTC	CASSLGGVAYEQYF
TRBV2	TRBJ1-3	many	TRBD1	TGTGCCAGCAGTGATGGGGACAGGGTAGGAAACACCATATATTTT	CASSDGDRVGNTIYF
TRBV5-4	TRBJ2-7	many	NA	TGTGCCAGCAGCTTGGGAGGACAGAGCTCCTACGAGCAGTACTTC	CASSLGGQSSYEQYF
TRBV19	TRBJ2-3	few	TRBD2	TGTGCCACCGGGACTAGCTTAGCATTAGATACGCAGTATTTT	CATGTSLALDTQYF
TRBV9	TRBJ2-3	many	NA	TGTGCCAGCAGCGTGGGGGGTTTAGGAGATACGCAGTATTTT	CASSVGGLGDTQYF
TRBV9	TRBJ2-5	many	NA	TGTGCCAGCAGCGACGCAGGGGGAGGAGGAATGGAGACCCAGTACTTC	CASSDAGGGGMETQYF
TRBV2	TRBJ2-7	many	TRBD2	TGTGCCAGCAGTGAACAAGGGACTAGCGCCTACGAGCAGTACTTC	CASSEQGTSAYEQYF
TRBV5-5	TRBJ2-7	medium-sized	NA	TGTGCCAGCAGCTTCGGGTCGACCTACGAGCAGTACTTC	CASSFGSTYEQYF
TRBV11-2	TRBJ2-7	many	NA	TGTGCCAGCAGCCTGCCGGGGTTCCCCTACGAGCAGTACTTC	CASSLPGFPYEQYF
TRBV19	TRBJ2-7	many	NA	TGTGCCAGTAGTAGAAGGGGCAGCGCCTACGAGCAGTACTTC	CASSRRGSAYEQYF
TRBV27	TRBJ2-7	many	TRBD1	TGTGCCAGCAGTTTATACAGGACAGGACTTTACGAGCAGTACTTC	CASSLYRTGLYEQYF
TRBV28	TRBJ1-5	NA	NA	TGTGCCAGCAGTTTCTTGGACACGAATCAGCCCCAGCATTTT	CASSFLDTNQPQHF
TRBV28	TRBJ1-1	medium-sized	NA	TGTGCCAGCAGTGAGGACAGCACTGAAGCTTTCTTT	CASSEDSTEAFF
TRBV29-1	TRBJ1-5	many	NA	TGCAGCGTTCTGGTACAGGAGGGACCAGGGCAGCCCCAGCATTTT	CSVLVQEGPGQPQHF
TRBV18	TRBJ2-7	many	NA	TGTGCCAGCTCACCAGGAGCTCAGAGTGCCTACGAGCAGTACTTC	CASSPGAQSAYEQYF
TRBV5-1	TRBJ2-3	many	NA	TGCGCCAGCAGCTTGGCCGGGAACACAGATACGCAGTATTTT	CASSLAGNTDTQYF
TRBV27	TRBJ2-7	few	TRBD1	TGTGCCAGCAGTCACCGGACAGGGGCGAGCTCCTACGAGCAGTACTTC	CASSHRTGASSYEQYF
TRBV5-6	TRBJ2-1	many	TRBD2	TGTGCCAGCAGCTTGATCTTCTCCGGGACTAGCGGGAGGGTGAATGAGCAGTTCTTC	CASSLIFSGTSGRVNEQFF
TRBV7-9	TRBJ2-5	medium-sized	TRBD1	TGTGCCAGCAGCTTCGGGGACAGATTAGAGACCCAGTACTTC	CASSFGDRLETQYF
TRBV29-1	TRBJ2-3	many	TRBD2	TGCAGCGTTGAGAACCTAGCGGGAGCAGGAGATACGCAGTATTTT	CSVENLAGAGDTQYF
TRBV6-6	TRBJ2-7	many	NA	TGTGCCAGCATAAAAGCACTAGGGGGTATCTACGAGCAGTACTTC	CASIKALGGIYEQYF
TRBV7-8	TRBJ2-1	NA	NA	TGTGCCAGCAGCTTAAGACGGGAGTGGGGCAATGAGCAGTTCTTC	CASSLRREWGNEQFF
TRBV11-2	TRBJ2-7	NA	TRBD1	TGTGCCAGCAGCACGGACAGGGCGGCCTACGAGCAGTACTTC	CASSTDRAAYEQYF
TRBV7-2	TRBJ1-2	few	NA	TGTGTCAGCAGCTTAAGGGGAGGACGGGGCTACACCTTC	CVSSLRGGRGYTF
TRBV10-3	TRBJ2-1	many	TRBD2	TGTGCCATCAGGAGCCCGGGACTAGCAGGCAATGAGCAGTTCTTC	CAIRSPGLAGNEQFF
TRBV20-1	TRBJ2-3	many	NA	TGCAGTGCTAGGCGGGGAGCGCCGCAGTATTTT	CSARRGAPQYF
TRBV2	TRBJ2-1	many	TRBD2	TGTGCCAGCCGGGACCTGGGGGGGTCGAATGAGCAGTTCTTC	CASRDLGGSNEQFF
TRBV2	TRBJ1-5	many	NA	TGTGCCAGCAGTGAATCGGTGGCGCGGGGCAATCAGCCCCAGCATTTT	CASSESVARGNQPQHF
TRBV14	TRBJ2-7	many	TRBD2	TGTGCCAGCACCGCCGGGACTAGCGATTTCTACGAGCAGTACTTC	CASTAGTSDFYEQYF
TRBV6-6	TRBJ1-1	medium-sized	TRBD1	TGTGCCAGCACACTGGACAGGGGAGGAGGCACTGAAGCTTTCTTT	CASTLDRGGGTEAFF
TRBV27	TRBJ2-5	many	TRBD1	TGTGCCAGCAGTTTAAACAGGGGGCGTTTGGAGACCCAGTACTTC	CASSLNRGRLETQYF